The rows below give T cell receptor beta chains drawn from one sample of a study of T cell responses to AZD1222 COVID-19 vaccine. Data came from immunoSEQ multiplex PCR; TCRdb stores just in-frame clones and leaves some out. This sample has 150,000 to 200,000 clones, with 90% to 95% found just once. This material consisted of peripheral blood, taken on day 0 of AZD1222 vaccination. These receptors all stem from an adult in good health. Both conserved end residues are part of each CDR3.

v_gene: TRBV30
j_gene: TRBJ1-3
CDR3aa: CAFHRDRGNTIYF

v_gene: TRBV28
j_gene: TRBJ2-7
CDR3aa: CASSLWGGGTSYEQYF

v_gene: TRBV30
j_gene: TRBJ1-1
CDR3aa: CAWSPRLPFF

v_gene: TRBV3-1/TRBV3-2
j_gene: TRBJ2-5
CDR3aa: CASSHQWGGETQYF

v_gene: TRBV10-2
j_gene: TRBJ2-7
CDR3aa: CASSLPPLEQYF

v_gene: TRBV18
j_gene: TRBJ2-5
CDR3aa: CASSPGTTISLGTQYF

v_gene: TRBV28
j_gene: TRBJ1-1
CDR3aa: CASSLGDRLVAEAFF

v_gene: TRBV5-6
j_gene: TRBJ2-2
CDR3aa: CASSLGNTGELFF

v_gene: TRBV19
j_gene: TRBJ2-7
CDR3aa: CASTPGQENYEQYF

v_gene: TRBV7-6
j_gene: TRBJ2-7
CDR3aa: CASSPIGGGIEDEQYF

v_gene: TRBV19
j_gene: TRBJ1-5
CDR3aa: CASSDLQGRSNQPQHF

v_gene: TRBV11-2
j_gene: TRBJ2-5
CDR3aa: CASSGGLGGETQYF

v_gene: TRBV30
j_gene: TRBJ2-1
CDR3aa: CAWSTYNEQFF

v_gene: TRBV21-1
j_gene: TRBJ1-5
CDR3aa: CASSKRVGQGNNQPQHF

v_gene: TRBV5-1
j_gene: TRBJ1-3
CDR3aa: CASSLGAGANTIYF

v_gene: TRBV5-4
j_gene: TRBJ2-3
CDR3aa: CASSPTSGGAADTQYF

v_gene: TRBV5-8
j_gene: TRBJ1-1
CDR3aa: CASSLYRENTEAFF

v_gene: TRBV6-1
j_gene: TRBJ2-7
CDR3aa: CASSEVIGTNYEQYF

v_gene: TRBV25-1
j_gene: TRBJ2-1
CDR3aa: CASSPLPHTSTYNEQFF

v_gene: TRBV30
j_gene: TRBJ1-1
CDR3aa: CAWSYQENTEAFF

v_gene: TRBV10-3
j_gene: TRBJ1-1
CDR3aa: CAISGFRGGADTEAFF

v_gene: TRBV18
j_gene: TRBJ1-1
CDR3aa: CASSPPAGRRSYTEAFF

v_gene: TRBV25-1
j_gene: TRBJ2-1
CDR3aa: CASSEAGGSYNEQFF

v_gene: TRBV27
j_gene: TRBJ1-6
CDR3aa: CASSFSRGANSPLHF

v_gene: TRBV13
j_gene: TRBJ2-1
CDR3aa: CASSLPQERGPRGYEQFF

v_gene: TRBV19
j_gene: TRBJ1-5
CDR3aa: CASSMWTGNNQPQHF

v_gene: TRBV6-5
j_gene: TRBJ2-5
CDR3aa: CASTGQNQETQYF

v_gene: TRBV5-6
j_gene: TRBJ2-7
CDR3aa: CASSRALRTGSYEQYF

v_gene: TRBV19
j_gene: TRBJ2-1
CDR3aa: CASTTRVPGGSYNEQFF

v_gene: TRBV2
j_gene: TRBJ1-2
CDR3aa: CASNTEGQGIEGYTF

v_gene: TRBV2
j_gene: TRBJ2-5
CDR3aa: CASDRPGNQETQYF

v_gene: TRBV2
j_gene: TRBJ1-6
CDR3aa: CASSERRGNSPLHF

v_gene: TRBV6-2/TRBV6-3
j_gene: TRBJ2-3
CDR3aa: CASSRGLAGTSTDTQYF

v_gene: TRBV2
j_gene: TRBJ2-7
CDR3aa: CASTYNELVGEQYF